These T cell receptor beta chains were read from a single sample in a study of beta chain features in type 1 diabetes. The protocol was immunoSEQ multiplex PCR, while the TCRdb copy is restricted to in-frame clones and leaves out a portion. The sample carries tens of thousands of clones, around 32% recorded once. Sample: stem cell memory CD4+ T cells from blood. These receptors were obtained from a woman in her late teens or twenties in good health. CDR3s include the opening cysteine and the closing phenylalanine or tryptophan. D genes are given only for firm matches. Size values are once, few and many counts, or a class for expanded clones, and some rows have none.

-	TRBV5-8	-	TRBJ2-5	TGTGCCAGCAGCATCGGAGTGAACGAGTTGGAGACCCAGTACTTC	CASSIGVNELETQYF
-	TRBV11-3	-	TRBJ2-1	TGTGCCAGCAGTCCCTCCGGGGGTCCGCGTCTCAACAATGAGCAGTTCTTC	CASSPSGGPRLNNEQFF
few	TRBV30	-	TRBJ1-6	TGTGCCTGGATCCAACAGGATAATTCACCCCTCCACTTT	CAWIQQDNSPLHF
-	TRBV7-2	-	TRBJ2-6	TGTGCCAGCAGTTCTTACGGACAGCGATCTGGGGCCAACGTCCTGACTTTC	CASSSYGQRSGANVLTF
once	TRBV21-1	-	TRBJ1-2	TGTGCCAGCAGCAATGGGAGGGCGGGGGGCTACACCTTC	CASSNGRAGGYTF
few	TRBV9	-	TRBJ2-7	TGTGCCAGCAGCGTAACCCCAGCGGAGCCCCACTACGAGCAGTACTTC	CASSVTPAEPHYEQYF
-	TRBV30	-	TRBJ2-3	TGTGCCTGGAGTGGTCCGGGAATGGTAGATACGCAGTATTTT	CAWSGPGMVDTQYF
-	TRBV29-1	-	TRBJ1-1	TGCAGCGTTGAAGAAGACACGGGGTATGGGGCTTTCTTT	CSVEEDTGYGAFF
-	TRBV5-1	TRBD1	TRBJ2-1	TGCGCCAGCAGCTCATCAGGGGGCCTAGCCCATGAGCAGTTCTTC	CASSSSGGLAHEQFF
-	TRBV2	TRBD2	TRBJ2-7	TGTGCCAGCAGTCCAGGGAGGGCTGGTATTGAGCAGCAGTACTTC	CASSPGRAGIEQQYF